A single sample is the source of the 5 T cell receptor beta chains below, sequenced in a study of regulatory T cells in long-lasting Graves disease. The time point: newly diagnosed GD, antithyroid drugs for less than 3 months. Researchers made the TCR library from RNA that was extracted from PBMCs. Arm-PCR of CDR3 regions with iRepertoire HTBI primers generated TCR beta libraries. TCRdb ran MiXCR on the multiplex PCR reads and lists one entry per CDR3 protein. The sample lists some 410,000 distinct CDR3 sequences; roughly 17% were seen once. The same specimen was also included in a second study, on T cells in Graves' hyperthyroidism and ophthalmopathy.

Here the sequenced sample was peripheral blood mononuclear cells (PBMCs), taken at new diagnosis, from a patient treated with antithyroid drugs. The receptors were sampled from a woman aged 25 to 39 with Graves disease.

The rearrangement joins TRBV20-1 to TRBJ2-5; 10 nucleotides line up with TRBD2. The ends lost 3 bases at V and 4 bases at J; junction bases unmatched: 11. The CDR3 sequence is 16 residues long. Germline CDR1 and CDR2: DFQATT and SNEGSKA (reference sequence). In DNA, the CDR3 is TGCAGTGCTAGTAGTCTTAGCGGGAGGAAAGGAGAGACCCAGTACTTC. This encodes CSASSLSGRKGETQYF.

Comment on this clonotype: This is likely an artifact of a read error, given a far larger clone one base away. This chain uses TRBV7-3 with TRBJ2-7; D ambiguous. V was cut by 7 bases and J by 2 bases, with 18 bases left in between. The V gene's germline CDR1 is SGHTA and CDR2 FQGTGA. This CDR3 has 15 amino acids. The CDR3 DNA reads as TGTGCCAGCACCACTCTCAAGTCGAATACCTACGAGCAGTACTTC. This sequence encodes CASTTLKSNTYEQYF. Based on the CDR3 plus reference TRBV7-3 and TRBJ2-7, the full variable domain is GAGVSQTPSNKVTEKGKYVELRCDPISGHTALYWYRQSLGQGPEFLIYFQGTGAADDSGLPNDRFFAVRPEGSVSTLKIQRTERGDSAVYLCASTTLKSNTYEQYFGPGTRLTVT.

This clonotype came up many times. CDR3 sequence: CAWSVKIMNTQYF. The CDR3 nucleotides read TGTGCCTGGAGTGTAAAGATTATGAATACGCAGTATTTT. The chain employs TRBV30 and TRBJ2-3, with no clear D. The CDR3 covers 13 residues. With 0 bases removed from V and 7 bases from J, the gap between germline ends came to 11 bases. The germline CDR1 and CDR2 sequences are GTSNPN and SVGIG (reference sequence).

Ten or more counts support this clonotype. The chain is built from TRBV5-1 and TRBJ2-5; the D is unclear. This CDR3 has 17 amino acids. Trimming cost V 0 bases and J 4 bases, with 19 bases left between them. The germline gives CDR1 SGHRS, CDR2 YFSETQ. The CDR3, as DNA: TGCGCCAGCAGCTTGGGACCCTCCCTTAGTTCCGCAGAGACCCAGTACTTC. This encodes CASSLGPSLSSAETQYF. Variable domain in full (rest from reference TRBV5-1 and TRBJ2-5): KAGVTQTPRYLIKTRGQQVTLSCSPISGHRSVSWYQQTPGQGLQFLFEYFSETQRNKGNFPGRFSGRQFSNSRSEMNVSTLELGDSALYLCASSLGPSLSSAETQYFGPGTRLLVL.

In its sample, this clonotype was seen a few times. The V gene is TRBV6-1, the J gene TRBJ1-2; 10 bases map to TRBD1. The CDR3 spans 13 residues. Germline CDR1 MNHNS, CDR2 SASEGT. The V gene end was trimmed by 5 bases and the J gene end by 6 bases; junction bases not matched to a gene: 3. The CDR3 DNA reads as TGTGCCAGCAGTACGACAGGGGGCCATGGCTACACCTTC. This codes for CASSTTGGHGYTF.